The present T cell receptor (beta chain) was sequenced within a study of identical twins. Via MiXCR, TCRdb re-called the 5' RACE reads, giving one row per CDR3 protein. The sample holds about 240,000 distinct CDR3 sequences, over 9.5% seen once. This clonotype came up a few times. The junction had 12 bases not matched to a gene; V was cut back by 6 bases and J by 4 bases. Germline V gene lookup returns CDR1 MNHNS and CDR2 SASEGT. The length of the CDR3 is 16 residues. This sample was shared with a second study, whose subject was yellow fever vaccine responses in identical twins.

The sequence came from a woman aged 18-29 years in good health. The sequencing input was memory (CD45RO+) T cells sorted from blood. The V call is TRBV6-1, the J call TRBJ2-5, with 9 bases identical to TRBD1. CDR3 coding DNA: TGTGCCAGCAGAAGAAGGGACAGGGTTATCGGAGAGACCCAGTACTTC. It codes for CASRRRDRVIGETQYF.